A selection of T cell receptor beta chains follows, all from one sample in a study of regulatory T cells in long-lasting Graves disease. TCRdb reprocessed the multiplex PCR reads via MiXCR and lists one record per CDR3 protein. In the table there are approximately 540,000 distinct CDR3 sequences, more than 10% of which are singletons. The same specimen was also included in a second study, on T cells in Graves' hyperthyroidism and ophthalmopathy.

This specimen was peripheral blood mononuclear cells (PBMCs), taken at new diagnosis, from a patient treated with antithyroid drugs. The origin of the receptors is a woman between 25 and 40 years old with Graves disease. CDR3s include the opening cysteine and the closing phenylalanine or tryptophan.

cdr3_aa j_call v_call
CASSLDLGSEAFF TRBJ1-1 TRBV11-2
CASSYKRTSGRAADTQYF TRBJ2-3 TRBV6-2/TRBV6-3
CASSDPPRGSNTEAFF TRBJ1-1 TRBV19
CASRRSPRRGPGGYTF TRBJ1-2 TRBV2
CASRPDSGATNEKLFF TRBJ1-4 TRBV28
CASSLEMSSYNEQFF TRBJ2-1 TRBV7-3
CSAEGTEGTDTQYF TRBJ2-3 TRBV20-1
CSAPRQGDTEAFF TRBJ1-1 TRBV20-1
CSAREGEVSNQPQHF TRBJ1-5 TRBV20-1
CAWSVGDRGELFF TRBJ2-2 TRBV30
CSVRTGETNEKLFF TRBJ1-4 TRBV29-1
CASSRTGTTSGNTIYF TRBJ1-3 TRBV6-1
CASSPTSGIRTGELFF TRBJ2-2 TRBV2
CASSKGTGHTGELFF TRBJ2-2 TRBV28
CASREASYNEQFF TRBJ2-1 TRBV19
CASSRALAGEYITQYF TRBJ2-3 TRBV19
CASSSRETGGYTF TRBJ1-2 TRBV6-1
CASSPFGTDTQYF TRBJ2-3 TRBV9
CASSQDGDRVYNEQFF TRBJ2-1 TRBV4-2
CASSRRQNNEQFF TRBJ2-1 TRBV7-9
CASSQDPHFSGANVLTF TRBJ2-6 TRBV4-3
CASSKRTSGSGYNEQFF TRBJ2-1 TRBV19
CASSLELDGPDQETQYF TRBJ2-5 TRBV5-5
CASSDLSGEQYF TRBJ2-7 TRBV18
CSARRDSNQPQHF TRBJ1-5 TRBV20-1
CASSYSTGGYGYTF TRBJ1-2 TRBV6-5
CASSLGTGSSGDTQYF TRBJ2-3 TRBV11-3
CASSSDPLAGGEQYF TRBJ2-7 TRBV7-8
CASSYSRAGQPQHF TRBJ1-5 TRBV6-2/TRBV6-3
CASSEWTGRNNQPQHF TRBJ1-5 TRBV2
CASSLPGLGANVLTF TRBJ2-6 TRBV3-1
CASSSPSMNTEAFF TRBJ1-1 TRBV3-1
CASSRGQGGANTEAFF TRBJ1-1 TRBV5-1
CSAIAGIETQYF TRBJ2-5 TRBV20-1
CASSPTTEETQYF TRBJ2-5 TRBV18
CASSPGVEQTYGYTF TRBJ1-2 TRBV18
CASSLIGGIGNEQFF TRBJ2-1 TRBV7-2
CASSRDQYLEQFF TRBJ2-1 TRBV12-3/TRBV12-4
CASSLRTGKGNTIYF TRBJ1-3 TRBV11-1
CASSIDGTDYNEQFF TRBJ2-1 TRBV19
CASRSGTGTTEAFF TRBJ1-1 TRBV2
CASSPLPYNEQFF TRBJ2-1 TRBV18